The rows below give T cell receptor beta chains drawn from one sample of a study of regulatory T cells in long-lasting Graves disease. A single record per CDR3 protein comes from TCRdb applying MiXCR to the multiplex PCR reads. This sample yields approximately 310,000 distinct CDR3 sequences, of which approximately 20% are seen a single time; less than 40% belongs to the top ten. The sequencing here drew on peripheral blood mononuclear cells (PBMCs), taken at new diagnosis, from a patient treated with antithyroid drugs. All receptors derive from a female donor with Graves disease. Each CDR3 is given with its conserved first and last residue. D genes are given only for firm matches. Expanded clones are given a class, and other clones once, few, many or no size at all.

abundance	j_gene	d_gene	v_gene	CDR3nt	CDR3aa
many	TRBJ1-2	TRBD1	TRBV2	TGTGCCAGCAGCCGTCGGACAGGGGATGGCTACACCTTC	CASSRRTGDGYTF
few	TRBJ2-7	TRBD1	TRBV28	TGTGCCGTACAGGGGGCGCGGTCCTACGAGCAGTACTTC	CAVQGARSYEQYF
few	TRBJ2-1	-	TRBV30	TGTGCCTGGGCGGCCCGGGTGGGAGTGAATGAGCAGTTCTTC	CAWAARVGVNEQFF
-	TRBJ2-7	-	TRBV30	TGTTCCTGGAGTGGATGGGAGTTTGCTTCCACTGAGGAGCAGTACTTC	CSWSGWEFASTEEQYF
-	TRBJ2-7	TRBD2	TRBV19	TGTGCCAGTAGTAACATAGCGGGAGTCTCCGAGCAGTACTTC	CASSNIAGVSEQYF
many	TRBJ2-2	-	TRBV18	TGTGCCAGCAGCTTAGCCGGGAACACCGGGGAGCTGTTTTTT	CASSLAGNTGELFF
-	TRBJ2-3	TRBD1	TRBV24-1	TGTGCCGCCTCCGGGACAGGGGGCCCGGGAGATACGCAGTATTTT	CAASGTGGPGDTQYF
many	TRBJ2-7	TRBD2	TRBV6-5	TGTGCCAGCAGTTACTCGGTCGGGACTAGCGGAACCTACGAGCAGTACTTC	CASSYSVGTSGTYEQYF
many	TRBJ1-2	-	TRBV5-4	TGTGCCAGCAGCTTGAAGGACCCCCGTTATGGCTACACCTTC	CASSLKDPRYGYTF
few	TRBJ2-1	-	TRBV24-1	TGTGCCACCAGTGACACAAGCGGATACCCCTACAATGAGCAGTTCTTC	CATSDTSGYPYNEQFF
many	TRBJ2-5	TRBD1	TRBV6-2/TRBV6-3	TGTGCCAGCAGTTACCTCAGGGGGCCCCACCAAGGGACCCAGTACTTC	CASSYLRGPHQGTQYF
few	TRBJ2-1	TRBD2	TRBV9	TGTGCCAGCAGCGCCCACCCAGCGGGAGGTGGGAATGAGCAGTTCTTC	CASSAHPAGGGNEQFF
many	TRBJ2-3	TRBD2	TRBV2	TGTGCCAGCAGACTAGCGGGGTACACAGATACGCAGTATTTT	CASRLAGYTDTQYF
many	TRBJ1-1	-	TRBV6-2/TRBV6-3	TGTGCCAGCAGGATAGGGACGGTAGAGGGTGAAGCTTTCTTT	CASRIGTVEGEAFF
-	TRBJ1-6	-	TRBV20-1	TGCAGTGCTAGAGATCACGGGGGGCGCTTGAATTCACCCCTCCACTTT	CSARDHGGRLNSPLHF
few	TRBJ2-7	TRBD2	TRBV20-1	TGCAGTGCTAAACTGGGTGGACTAGGGACTGGGCAGTACTTC	CSAKLGGLGTGQYF
many	TRBJ2-5	-	TRBV11-3	TGTGCCAGTGCTGCCACGACAGTCCAAGAGACCCAGTACTTC	CASAATTVQETQYF
-	TRBJ2-7	TRBD2	TRBV7-9	TGTGCCAGCAACCCGGGACTAGCGCCGGCAGACGAGCAGTACTTC	CASNPGLAPADEQYF
many	TRBJ1-1	-	TRBV27	TGTGCCAGCAGTGCCCCCTCGGTGGGTACGGGGTCCAGACCTGAAGCTTTCTTT	CASSAPSVGTGSRPEAFF
many	TRBJ2-5	-	TRBV2	TGTGCCAGCAGTGAAATAGGGGAGACCCAGTACTTC	CASSEIGETQYF
many	TRBJ2-3	-	TRBV7-9	TGTGCCAGCAGCTCCGTCGGCTGGAGCGATACGCAGTATTTT	CASSSVGWSDTQYF
-	TRBJ1-4	-	TRBV15	TGTGCCACCAGCAGAGGGGAAGAAAAACTGTTTTTT	CATSRGEEKLFF
few	TRBJ2-1	-	TRBV5-1	TGCGCCAGCACCTTTACAGGTGGAGGGAACTCCTACAATGAGCAGTTCTTC	CASTFTGGGNSYNEQFF
many	TRBJ2-1	-	TRBV9	TGTGCCAGCAGCGGGGACGGCGTTGAGCAGTTCTTC	CASSGDGVEQFF
few	TRBJ2-1	TRBD2	TRBV12-3/TRBV12-4	TGTGCCAGCAGTTTAGCGCTAAAGGGGTCCGGACTAGTCCTATACAATGAACAGTTCTTC	CASSLALKGSGLVLYNEQFF
many	TRBJ1-5	TRBD1	TRBV12-5	TGTGCTAGTGGTTTTAGTAGGGGGCTTGGTCAGCCCCAGCATTTT	CASGFSRGLGQPQHF
few	TRBJ2-7	TRBD2	TRBV6-2/TRBV6-3	TGTGCCAGCAGTGAATTAGCACTAGCGGGAGGCTACGAGCAGTACTTC	CASSELALAGGYEQYF
many	TRBJ1-6	TRBD1	TRBV2	TGTGCCAGCAGTGAAGGCAGGGGGCATTCACCCCTCCACTTT	CASSEGRGHSPLHF
many	TRBJ1-1	TRBD1	TRBV20-1	TGCAGTGCTCATCCGACAGGGGAGGACACTGAAGCTTTCTTT	CSAHPTGEDTEAFF
many	TRBJ1-2	TRBD1	TRBV19	TGTGCCAGTAAGGGGACAGGAGGTTCCGGTGGGCTCACCTTC	CASKGTGGSGGLTF
many	TRBJ2-1	-	TRBV24-1	TGTGCCACCTCCTCGACCTACAATGAGCAGTTCTTC	CATSSTYNEQFF
many	TRBJ2-3	-	TRBV29-1	TGCAGCGTTGCGCCGTCGCAGGTACCCACAGATACGCAGTATTTT	CSVAPSQVPTDTQYF
many	TRBJ2-1	-	TRBV9	TGTGCCAGCAGCGTAGAATGGCTATACAATAATGAGCAGTTCTTC	CASSVEWLYNNEQFF
many	TRBJ1-2	-	TRBV19	TGTGCCAGTAGTATAACCCGGACGGACTATGGCTACACCTTC	CASSITRTDYGYTF
-	TRBJ2-7	-	TRBV25-1	TGTGCCAGCAGTGGGTACGATTGGAGCACCTACGAGCAGTACTTC	CASSGYDWSTYEQYF
many	TRBJ2-4	-	TRBV28	TGTGCCAGCAGTTTGGGAGGGGGGATTGTGGCCAAAAACATTCAGTACTTC	CASSLGGGIVAKNIQYF
many	TRBJ2-1	TRBD2	TRBV30	TGTGCCTGGAGTGTGACTAGCGGGAACAATGAGCAGTTCTTC	CAWSVTSGNNEQFF
many	TRBJ1-1	-	TRBV29-1	TGCAGCGTTCGATCCCTGGGCACTGAAGCTTTCTTT	CSVRSLGTEAFF
-	TRBJ1-6	-	TRBV12-3/TRBV12-4	TGTGCCAGCAGTCCACGGGCCGCCCCAGGGGCACCCCTCCACTTT	CASSPRAAPGAPLHF
few	TRBJ1-5	-	TRBV7-6	TGTGCCAGCAGCTTATGGTCTCAAGGGGTGAGGCAGCCCCAGCATTTT	CASSLWSQGVRQPQHF
many	TRBJ2-1	TRBD1	TRBV9	TGTGCCAGCAGCGTAGGAAGCCGGGACAGGGTCAATGAGCAGTTCTTC	CASSVGSRDRVNEQFF
-	TRBJ2-1	TRBD2	TRBV12-3/TRBV12-4	TGTGCCAGCAGGTCTAGCGGTAACTACAATGAGCAGTTCTTC	CASRSSGNYNEQFF